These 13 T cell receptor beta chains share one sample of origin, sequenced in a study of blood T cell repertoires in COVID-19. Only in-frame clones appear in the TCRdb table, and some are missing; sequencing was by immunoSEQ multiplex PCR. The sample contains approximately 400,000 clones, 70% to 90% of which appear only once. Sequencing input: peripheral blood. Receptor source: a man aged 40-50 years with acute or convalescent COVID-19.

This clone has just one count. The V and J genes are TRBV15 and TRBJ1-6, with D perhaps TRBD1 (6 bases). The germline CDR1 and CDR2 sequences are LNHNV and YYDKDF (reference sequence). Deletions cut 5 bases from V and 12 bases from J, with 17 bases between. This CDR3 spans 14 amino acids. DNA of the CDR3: TGTGCCACCAGCGGCACAGGGCAGCCTAAACCCCTCCACTTT. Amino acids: CATSGTGQPKPLHF.

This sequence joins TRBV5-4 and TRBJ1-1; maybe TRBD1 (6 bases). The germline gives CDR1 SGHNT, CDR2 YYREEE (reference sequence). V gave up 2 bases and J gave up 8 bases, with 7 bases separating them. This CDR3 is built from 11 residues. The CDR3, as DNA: TGTGCCAGCAGCTTCACAGGGGAAGCTTTCTTT. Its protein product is CASSFTGEAFF.

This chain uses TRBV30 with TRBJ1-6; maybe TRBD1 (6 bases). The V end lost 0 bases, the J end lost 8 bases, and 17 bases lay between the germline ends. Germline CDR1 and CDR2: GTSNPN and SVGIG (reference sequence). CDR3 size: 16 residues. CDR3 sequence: CAWSVSLGARDSPLHF. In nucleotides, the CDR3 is TGTGCCTGGAGTGTATCTCTGGGGGCGCGTGATTCACCCCTCCACTTT.

CDR3 DNA: TGTGCCAGCAGCGAACCACTAGCGGGACAGCCAGATACGCAGTATTTT. Translated, it gives CASSEPLAGQPDTQYF. The chain recombines TRBV21-1 with TRBJ2-3; the table gives TRBD2 as D, unverified against the DNA. TRBV21-1 is a listed pseudogene. The CDR3 covers 16 residues.

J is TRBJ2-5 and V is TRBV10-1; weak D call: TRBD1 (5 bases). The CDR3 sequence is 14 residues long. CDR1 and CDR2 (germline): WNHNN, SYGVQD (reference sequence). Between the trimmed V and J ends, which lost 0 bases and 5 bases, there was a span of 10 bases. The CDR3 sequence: CASSESGAVETQYF. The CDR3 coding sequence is TGCGCCAGCAGTGAGTCAGGGGCGGTCGAGACCCAGTACTTC.

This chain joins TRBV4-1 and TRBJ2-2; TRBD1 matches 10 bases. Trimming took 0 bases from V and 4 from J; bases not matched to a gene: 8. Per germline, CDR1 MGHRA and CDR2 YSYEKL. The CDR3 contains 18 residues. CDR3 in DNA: TGCGCCAGCAGCCAAGACTCTTGGGGACAGGGGTTCACCGGGGAGCTGTTTTTT. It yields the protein CASSQDSWGQGFTGELFF.

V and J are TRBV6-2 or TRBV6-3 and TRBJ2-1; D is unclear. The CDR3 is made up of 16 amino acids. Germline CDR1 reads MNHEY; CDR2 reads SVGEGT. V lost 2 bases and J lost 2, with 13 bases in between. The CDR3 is CASSYGRYPPYNEQFF. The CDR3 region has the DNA TGTGCCAGCAGTTACGGTAGATATCCCCCCTACAATGAGCAGTTCTTC.

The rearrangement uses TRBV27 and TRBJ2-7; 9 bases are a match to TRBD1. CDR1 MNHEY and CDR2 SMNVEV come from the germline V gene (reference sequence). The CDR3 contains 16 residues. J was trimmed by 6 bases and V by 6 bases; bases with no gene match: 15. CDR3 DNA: TGTGCCAGCAGGCGGAGACAGGGGGTTTCACTACGCGAGCAGTACTTC. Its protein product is CASRRRQGVSLREQYF.

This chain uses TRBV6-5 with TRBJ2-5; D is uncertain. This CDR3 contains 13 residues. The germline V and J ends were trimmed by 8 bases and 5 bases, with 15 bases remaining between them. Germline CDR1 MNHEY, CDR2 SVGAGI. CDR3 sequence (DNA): TGTGCCAGCGGAGACGCCTCTATGGAGACCCAGTACTTC. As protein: CASGDASMETQYF.

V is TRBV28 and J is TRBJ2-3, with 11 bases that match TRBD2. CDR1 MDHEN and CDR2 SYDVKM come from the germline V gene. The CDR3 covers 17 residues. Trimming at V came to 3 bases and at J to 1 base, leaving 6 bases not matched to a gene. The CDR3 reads CASSLLTSGRRTDTQYF. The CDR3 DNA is TGTGCCAGCAGTTTGCTAACTAGCGGGAGACGCACAGATACGCAGTATTTT.

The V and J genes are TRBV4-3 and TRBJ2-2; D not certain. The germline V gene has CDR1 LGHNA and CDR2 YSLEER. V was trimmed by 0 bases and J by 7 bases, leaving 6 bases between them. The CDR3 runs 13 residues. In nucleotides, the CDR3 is TGCGCCAGCAGCCAAGATCGGGTCGGGGAGCTGTTTTTT. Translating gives CASSQDRVGELFF.

The CDR3 loop is CASSKAYGNEQFF. In DNA form, the CDR3 reads TGTGCCAGCAGCAAAGCCTATGGCAATGAGCAGTTCTTC. The chain combines TRBV9 with TRBJ2-1; D gene ambiguous. The germline CDR1 and CDR2 sequences are SGDLS and YYNGEE. CDR3 length equals 13 residues. Trimming cost V 4 bases and J 6 bases, with 11 bases left between them.

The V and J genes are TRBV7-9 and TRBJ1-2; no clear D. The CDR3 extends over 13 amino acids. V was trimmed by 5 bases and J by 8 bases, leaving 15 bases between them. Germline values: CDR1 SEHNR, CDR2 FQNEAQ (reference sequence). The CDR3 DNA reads TGTGCCAGCAGCCCCTATCGGGAAGAAGGCTACACCTTC. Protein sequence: CASSPYREEGYTF.